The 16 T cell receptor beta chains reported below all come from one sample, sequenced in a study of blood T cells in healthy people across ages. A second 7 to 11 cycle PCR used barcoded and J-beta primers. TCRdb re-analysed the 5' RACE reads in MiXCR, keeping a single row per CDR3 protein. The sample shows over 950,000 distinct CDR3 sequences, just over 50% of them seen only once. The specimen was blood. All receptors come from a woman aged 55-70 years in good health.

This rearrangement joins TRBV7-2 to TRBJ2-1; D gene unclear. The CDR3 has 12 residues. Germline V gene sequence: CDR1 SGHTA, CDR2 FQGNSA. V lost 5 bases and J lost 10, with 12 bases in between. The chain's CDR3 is CASSRDGGEQFF. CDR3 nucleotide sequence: TGTGCCAGCAGCCGAGACGGTGGCGAGCAGTTCTTC.

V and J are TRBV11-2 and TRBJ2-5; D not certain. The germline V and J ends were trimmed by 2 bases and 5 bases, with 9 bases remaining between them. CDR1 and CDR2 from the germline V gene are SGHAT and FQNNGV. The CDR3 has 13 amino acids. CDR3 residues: CASSLSLRETQYF. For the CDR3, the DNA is TGTGCCAGCAGCTTATCCCTGCGGGAGACCCAGTACTTC.

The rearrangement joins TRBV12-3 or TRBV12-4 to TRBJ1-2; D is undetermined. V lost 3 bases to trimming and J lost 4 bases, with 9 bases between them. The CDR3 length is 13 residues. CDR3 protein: CASSFHGSYGYTF. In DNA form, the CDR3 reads TGTGCCAGCAGTTTCCACGGATCCTATGGCTACACCTTC.

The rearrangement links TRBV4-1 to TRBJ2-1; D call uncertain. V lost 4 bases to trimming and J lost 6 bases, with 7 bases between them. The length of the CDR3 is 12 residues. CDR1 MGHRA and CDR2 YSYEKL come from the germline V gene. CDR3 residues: CASSPERNEQFF. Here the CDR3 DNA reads TGCGCCAGCAGCCCAGAGCGCAATGAGCAGTTCTTC.

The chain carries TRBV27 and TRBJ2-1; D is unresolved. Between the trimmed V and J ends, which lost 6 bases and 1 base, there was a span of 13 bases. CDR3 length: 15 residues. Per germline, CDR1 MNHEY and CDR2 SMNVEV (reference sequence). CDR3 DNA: TGTGCCAGCAGCATTGCCGGTCATTCCTACAATGAGCAGTTCTTC. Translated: CASSIAGHSYNEQFF.

Here the CDR3 reads CASIRWTVTQPQHF. The CDR3 region has the DNA TGTGCCAGCATTAGATGGACAGTGACTCAGCCCCAGCATTTT. This chain uses TRBV21-1 with TRBJ1-5; the table's D call, TRBD1, was not checked against the DNA. TRBV21-1 is noted as a pseudogene. CDR3 length: 14 amino acids.

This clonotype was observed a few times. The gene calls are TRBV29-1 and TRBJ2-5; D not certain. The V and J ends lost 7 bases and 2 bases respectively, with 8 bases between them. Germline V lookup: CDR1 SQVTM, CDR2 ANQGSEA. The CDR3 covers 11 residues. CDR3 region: CSGSRQETQYF. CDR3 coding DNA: TGCAGCGGCAGTAGACAAGAGACCCAGTACTTC.

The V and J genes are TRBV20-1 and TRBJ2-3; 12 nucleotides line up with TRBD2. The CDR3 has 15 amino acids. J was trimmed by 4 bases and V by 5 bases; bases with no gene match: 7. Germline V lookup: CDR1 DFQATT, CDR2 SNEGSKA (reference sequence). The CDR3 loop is CSAHRLAGVSDTQYF. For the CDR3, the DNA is TGCAGTGCTCACCGACTAGCGGGAGTATCAGATACGCAGTATTTT.

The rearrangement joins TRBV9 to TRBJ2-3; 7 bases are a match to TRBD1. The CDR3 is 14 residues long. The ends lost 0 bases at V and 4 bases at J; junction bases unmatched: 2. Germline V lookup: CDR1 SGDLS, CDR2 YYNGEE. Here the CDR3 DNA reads TGTGCCAGCAGCGTAGTGACAGGGCCAGATACGCAGTATTTT. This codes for CASSVVTGPDTQYF. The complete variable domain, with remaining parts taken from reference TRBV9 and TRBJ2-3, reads DSGVTQTPKHLITATGQRVTLRCSPRSGDLSVYWYQQSLDQGLQFLIQYYNGEERAKGNILERFSAQQFPDLHSELNLSSLELGDSALYFCASSVVTGPDTQYFGPGTRLTVL.

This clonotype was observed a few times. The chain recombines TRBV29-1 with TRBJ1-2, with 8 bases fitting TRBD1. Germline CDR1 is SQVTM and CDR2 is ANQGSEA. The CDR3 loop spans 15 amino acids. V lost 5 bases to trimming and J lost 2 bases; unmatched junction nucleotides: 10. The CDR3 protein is CSVFARGLENYGYTF. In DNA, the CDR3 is TGCAGCGTTTTCGCCAGGGGGCTAGAAAACTATGGCTACACCTTC.

The CDR3 bases are TGTGCCAGCAGACTAGCGGGAGGGAGTAAGCGGGAGCAGTTCTTC. This codes for CASRLAGGSKREQFF. The chain is built from TRBV2 and TRBJ2-1; 13 bases map to TRBD2. The CDR3 is 15 residues long. J was trimmed by 10 bases and V by 6 bases; bases with no gene match: 9. Looked up from germline, CDR1 is SNHLY and CDR2 is FYNNEI.

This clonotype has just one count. This chain's CDR3 is CASSSDHRSYNEQFF. CDR3 nucleotides: TGCGCCAGCAGCTCGGACCACCGCTCCTACAATGAGCAGTTCTTC. The chain is built from TRBV5-1 and TRBJ2-1; D gene uncertain. The germline V gene encodes CDR1 SGHRS and CDR2 YFSETQ. The V end lost 3 bases, the J end lost 0 bases, and 10 bases lay between the germline ends. This CDR3 is 15 amino acids long.

CDR3 DNA: TGCGCCAGCAGCTGGGTTTCTGGAGATGAAGCTTTCTTT. As protein: CASSWVSGDEAFF. The chain carries TRBV4-1 and TRBJ1-1; D is ambiguous. The V gene lost 5 bases and the J gene lost 7 bases, with 14 bases spanning the gap. The CDR3 covers 13 residues. CDR1 MGHRA and CDR2 YSYEKL come from the germline V gene.

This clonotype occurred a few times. Written as DNA, the CDR3 is TGTGCCAGCAACGAGGACAGGGGGGAGCAGTTCTTC. As protein: CASNEDRGEQFF. The chain couples TRBV28 to TRBJ2-1, with TRBD1 matching over 10 bases. There are 12 residues in the CDR3. Germline V lookup: CDR1 MDHEN, CDR2 SYDVKM. The V and J ends lost 7 bases and 10 bases, in that order; junction bases with no gene match: 4.

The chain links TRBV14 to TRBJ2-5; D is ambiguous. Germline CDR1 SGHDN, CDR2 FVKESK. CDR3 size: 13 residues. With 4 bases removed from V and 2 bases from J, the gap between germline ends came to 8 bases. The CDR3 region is CASSLWTQETQYF. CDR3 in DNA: TGTGCCAGCAGCCTTTGGACGCAAGAGACCCAGTACTTC.

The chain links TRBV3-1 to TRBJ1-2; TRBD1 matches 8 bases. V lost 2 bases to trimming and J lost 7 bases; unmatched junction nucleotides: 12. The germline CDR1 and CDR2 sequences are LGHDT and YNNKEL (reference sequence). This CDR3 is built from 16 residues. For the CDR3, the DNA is TGTGCCAGCAGCCAATCCCCCGACGGGCAGGGGGCTGGCTACACCTTC. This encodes CASSQSPDGQGAGYTF.